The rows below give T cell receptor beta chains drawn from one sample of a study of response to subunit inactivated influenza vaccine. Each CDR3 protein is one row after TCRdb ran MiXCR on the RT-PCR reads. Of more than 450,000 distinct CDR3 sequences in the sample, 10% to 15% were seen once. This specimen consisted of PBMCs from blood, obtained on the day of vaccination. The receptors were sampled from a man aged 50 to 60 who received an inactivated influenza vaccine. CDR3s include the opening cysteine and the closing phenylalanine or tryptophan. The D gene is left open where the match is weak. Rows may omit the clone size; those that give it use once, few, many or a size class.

DNA: TGCAGTACCGACTTACCCGGGACACCCTACGAGCAGTACTTC; CDR3: CSTDLPGTPYEQYF; J: TRBJ2-7; V: TRBV20-1; size: few; D: -
DNA: TGTGCCAGCAGCCAAGATCAGGCGGGGGTAAGCACAGATACGCAGTATTTT; CDR3: CASSQDQAGVSTDTQYF; J: TRBJ2-3; V: TRBV4-2; size: -; D: TRBD2
DNA: TGTGCCAGCAGCTCTAGCGGGGGGGCTTCAGATACGCAGTATTTT; CDR3: CASSSSGGASDTQYF; J: TRBJ2-3; V: TRBV7-9; size: few; D: TRBD2
DNA: TGTGCCAGCAGCCTCAACGGGGCCTCTGGAAACACCATATATTTT; CDR3: CASSLNGASGNTIYF; J: TRBJ1-3; V: TRBV5-4; size: few; D: -
DNA: TGTGCCAGCAGTTACTCGAAAAGGACAGGGAGTGCCGAGCAGTACTTC; CDR3: CASSYSKRTGSAEQYF; J: TRBJ2-7; V: TRBV6-5; size: -; D: TRBD1
DNA: TGCGCCAGCAGCTTGATAGCGGCAAGGGTAGCAGATACGCAGTATTTT; CDR3: CASSLIAARVADTQYF; J: TRBJ2-3; V: TRBV5-1; size: few; D: -
DNA: TGCAGTGCGCTGGGACTAGCGGGAGGAGAGACCCAGTACTTC; CDR3: CSALGLAGGETQYF; J: TRBJ2-5; V: TRBV20-1; size: -; D: TRBD2
DNA: TGTGCCAGCAGTTTGGTGGCGAGCAATCAGCCCCAGCATTTT; CDR3: CASSLVASNQPQHF; J: TRBJ1-5; V: TRBV12-3/TRBV12-4; size: few; D: -
DNA: TGTGCCACCAGTGACCATGGACAGGGAATCACCGGGGAGCTGTTTTTT; CDR3: CATSDHGQGITGELFF; J: TRBJ2-2; V: TRBV24-1; size: few; D: TRBD1
DNA: TGTGCCAGCAGTTTTGCCCGGGACAGGGTCGACGAGCAGTACTTC; CDR3: CASSFARDRVDEQYF; J: TRBJ2-7; V: TRBV12-3/TRBV12-4; size: few; D: TRBD1
DNA: TGCAGTGCTAATCCGCGGTGGGGGCTCGGTGGCTACACCTTC; CDR3: CSANPRWGLGGYTF; J: TRBJ1-2; V: TRBV20-1; size: few; D: -
DNA: TGTGCCAGCAGCTTAGGACAGGGGAGGGCTGAAGCTTTCTTT; CDR3: CASSLGQGRAEAFF; J: TRBJ1-1; V: TRBV7-9; size: few; D: TRBD1
DNA: TGCGCCAGCAGCCAGGGGACCCTAATGAACACTGAAGCTTTCTTT; CDR3: CASSQGTLMNTEAFF; J: TRBJ1-1; V: TRBV4-3; size: many; D: -
DNA: TGTGCCACCAGCAGAGTGGGACTAGCTTCCAATGAGCAGTTCTTC; CDR3: CATSRVGLASNEQFF; J: TRBJ2-1; V: TRBV15; size: many; D: TRBD2
DNA: TGTGCCAGCAGTTTACCGACAGGGGGGTCCCAAGAGACCCAGTACTTC; CDR3: CASSLPTGGSQETQYF; J: TRBJ2-5; V: TRBV28; size: few; D: TRBD1
DNA: TGTGCCAGCAGTTTAGTGGGCGGGACAACCTACAATGAGCAGTTCTTC; CDR3: CASSLVGGTTYNEQFF; J: TRBJ2-1; V: TRBV27; size: -; D: -
DNA: TGTGCCAGCAGTGCCGCGGGACAGGGGACATATGGCTACACCTTC; CDR3: CASSAAGQGTYGYTF; J: TRBJ1-2; V: TRBV12-3/TRBV12-4; size: -; D: TRBD1
DNA: TGTGCCAGCAGTACCCTGAGACTGAAAGCCCAGCATTTT; CDR3: CASSTLRLKAQHF; J: TRBJ1-5; V: TRBV12-3/TRBV12-4; size: -; D: -
DNA: TGCAGCGTTGAAAGACTAGCGGGATTCGATGAGCAGTTCTTC; CDR3: CSVERLAGFDEQFF; J: TRBJ2-1; V: TRBV29-1; size: many; D: TRBD2
DNA: TGCGCCAGCAGCCCGGGACTAGCGGGCGGGGAAGGTACCGGGGAGCTGTTTTTT; CDR3: CASSPGLAGGEGTGELFF; J: TRBJ2-2; V: TRBV5-1; size: -; D: TRBD2
DNA: TGCAGTGTCACATCGGGACTCTATGGGACCCAGTACTTC; CDR3: CSVTSGLYGTQYF; J: TRBJ2-5; V: TRBV20-1; size: many; D: -
DNA: TGTGCCAGCAGTTTGAGAGGGGGGGGCTCTAATCAGCCCCAGCATTTT; CDR3: CASSLRGGGSNQPQHF; J: TRBJ1-5; V: TRBV12-3/TRBV12-4; size: few; D: -